This T cell receptor beta chain was retrieved from a study of sequential checkpoint blockade in melanoma. Treatment in this sample: randomized to nivolumab then ipilimumab (arm A) or the reverse (arm B). The germline V and J ends were trimmed by 4 bases and 3 bases, with 7 bases remaining between them. CDR3 length: 13 residues. Germline values: CDR1 MGHRA, CDR2 YSYEKL. Generated by immunoSEQ multiplex PCR, the TCRdb table keeps only in-frame clones and is missing some. The sample records more than 15,000 clones, over 60% being singletons. The sample consisted of CD8+ T cells sorted from blood (inferred from file names), taken from a patient given nivolumab and ipilimumab in sequence. This chain uses TRBV4-1 with TRBJ1-5; D unclear. The origin of this receptor is a human donor with melanoma. CDR3 in amino acids: CASSPGYNQPQHF. The CDR3 coding sequence is TGCGCCAGCAGCCCAGGATACAATCAGCCCCAGCATTTT.